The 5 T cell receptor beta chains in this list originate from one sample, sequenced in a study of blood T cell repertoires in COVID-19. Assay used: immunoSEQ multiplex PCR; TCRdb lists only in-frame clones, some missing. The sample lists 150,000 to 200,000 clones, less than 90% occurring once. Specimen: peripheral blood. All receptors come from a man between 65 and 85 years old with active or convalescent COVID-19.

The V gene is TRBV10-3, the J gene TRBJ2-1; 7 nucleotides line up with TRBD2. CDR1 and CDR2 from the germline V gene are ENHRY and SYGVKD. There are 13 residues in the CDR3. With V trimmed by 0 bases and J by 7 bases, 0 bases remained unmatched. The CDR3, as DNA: TGTGCCATCAGTGAGTCGGGGGGGAATGAGCAGTTCTTC. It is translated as CAISESGGNEQFF.

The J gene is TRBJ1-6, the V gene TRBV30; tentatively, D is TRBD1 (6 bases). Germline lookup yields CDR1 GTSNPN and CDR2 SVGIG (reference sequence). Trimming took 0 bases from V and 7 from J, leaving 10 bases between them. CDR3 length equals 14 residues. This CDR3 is CAWSVSGANSPLHF. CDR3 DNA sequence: TGTGCCTGGAGTGTATCAGGGGCGAATTCACCCCTCCACTTT. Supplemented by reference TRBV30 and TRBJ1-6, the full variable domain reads SQTIHQWPATLVQPVGSPLSLECTVEGTSNPNLYWYRQAAGRGLQLLFYSVGIGQISSEVPQNLSASRPQDRQFILSSKKLLLSDSGFYLCAWSVSGANSPLHFGNGTRLTVT.

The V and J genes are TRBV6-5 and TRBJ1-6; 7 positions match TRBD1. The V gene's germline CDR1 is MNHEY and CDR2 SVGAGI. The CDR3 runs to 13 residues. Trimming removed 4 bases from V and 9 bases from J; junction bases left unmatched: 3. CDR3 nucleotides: TGTGCCAGCAGTTCGACAGGGTTTTCACCCCTCCACTTT. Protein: CASSSTGFSPLHF.

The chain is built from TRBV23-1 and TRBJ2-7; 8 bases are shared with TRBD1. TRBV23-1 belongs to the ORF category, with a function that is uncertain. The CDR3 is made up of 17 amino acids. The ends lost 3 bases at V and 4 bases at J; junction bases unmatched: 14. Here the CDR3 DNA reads TGCGCCAGCAGTCACCCTTATGGACAGGGTGATTGGTACGAGCAGTACTTC. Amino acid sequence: CASSHPYGQGDWYEQYF.

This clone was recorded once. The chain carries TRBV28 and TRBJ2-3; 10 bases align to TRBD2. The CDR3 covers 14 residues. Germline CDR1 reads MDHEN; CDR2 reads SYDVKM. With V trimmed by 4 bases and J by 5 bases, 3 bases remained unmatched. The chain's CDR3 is CASSWASGRDTQYF. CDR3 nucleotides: TGTGCCAGCAGTTGGGCTAGCGGGAGAGATACGCAGTATTTT.